These T cell receptor beta chains were read from a single sample in a study of OX40 agonist ivuxolimab in advanced cancers. Some clones are missing from TCRdb's copy, which holds only in-frame ones; the method was immunoSEQ multiplex PCR. The sample lists 60,000 to 65,000 clones; 75% to 95% were seen once. The specimen was CD4+ or CD8+ T cells sorted from blood, collected in a trial of the OX40 agonist ivuxolimab. The receptor set was obtained from an adult with an advanced solid tumor such as melanoma, head and neck, liver or kidney cancer. Both conserved end residues are part of each CDR3. Size is omitted from some rows. Given values are once, few, many or a class for expanded clones.

J	V	size	length	CDR3
TRBJ2-1	TRBV6-1	.	11	CASSELRDKFF
TRBJ1-1	TRBV7-8	.	17	CASSLSFGGSRDTEAFF
TRBJ1-1	TRBV14	.	13	CASSRSLTERAFF
TRBJ2-1	TRBV7-2	.	12	CASSSYSREQFF
TRBJ2-6	TRBV28	.	14	CASSTGTGANVLTF
TRBJ2-3	TRBV7-2	.	11	CASSSTDTQYF
TRBJ1-5	TRBV6-5	.	16	CASSYSIWESNQPQHF
TRBJ2-2	TRBV19	.	14	CASSNGRNTGELFF
TRBJ1-4	TRBV11-3	.	14	CASSGGGAGEKLFF
TRBJ1-2	TRBV5-5	.	14	CASSFFDREGGYTF
TRBJ2-2	TRBV10-3	.	15	CAASSSGGDTGELFF
TRBJ2-7	TRBV20-1	few	11	CSARGMGEQYF
TRBJ2-1	TRBV29-1	.	19	CSVEGGLALTLSSYNEQFF
TRBJ2-5	TRBV9	.	15	CASSVAGTGRKTQYF
TRBJ1-4	TRBV5-1	.	15	CASSLAGIANEKLFF
TRBJ2-7	TRBV11-2	.	17	CAGSPGTSGRALYEQYF
TRBJ2-7	TRBV6-5	few	12	CASSRRGYEQYF
TRBJ1-2	TRBV4-1	.	14	CASSQDTAPGSYTF
TRBJ1-1	TRBV19	.	14	CASSSRGLDTEAFF
.	TRBV5-4	once	14	CASSWKGQRHEQYF
TRBJ2-5	TRBV4-1	once	15	CASSPDRGSQETQYF